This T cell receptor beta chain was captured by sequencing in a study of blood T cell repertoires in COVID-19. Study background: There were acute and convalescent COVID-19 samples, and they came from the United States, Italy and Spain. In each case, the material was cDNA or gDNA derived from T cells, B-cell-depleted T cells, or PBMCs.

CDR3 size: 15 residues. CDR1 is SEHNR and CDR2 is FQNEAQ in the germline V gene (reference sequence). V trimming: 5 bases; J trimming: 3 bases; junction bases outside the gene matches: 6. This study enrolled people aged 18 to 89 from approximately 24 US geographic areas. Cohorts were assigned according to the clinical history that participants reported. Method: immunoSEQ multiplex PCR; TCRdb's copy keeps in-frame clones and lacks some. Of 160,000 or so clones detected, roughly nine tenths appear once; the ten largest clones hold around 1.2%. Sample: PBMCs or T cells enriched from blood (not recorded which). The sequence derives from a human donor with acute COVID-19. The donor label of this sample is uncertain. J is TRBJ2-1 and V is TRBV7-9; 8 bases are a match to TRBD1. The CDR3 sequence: CASSKDRANYNEQFF. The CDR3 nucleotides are TGTGCCAGCAGCAAGGACAGGGCCAACTACAATGAGCAGTTCTTC.